A single sample gave rise to the 8 T cell receptor beta chains below, sequenced in a study of T cell responses to AZD1222 COVID-19 vaccine. TCRdb's table, derived via immunoSEQ multiplex PCR, lists solely in-frame clones and lacks some. In the table there are 80,000 to 90,000 clones, 89% of which are singletons. The sample here was peripheral blood, taken on day 0 of AZD1222 vaccination. The receptor set was obtained from an adult in good health.

This chain connects TRBV12-3 or TRBV12-4 to TRBJ2-4; TRBD2 might be the D (7 bases). Between the trimmed V and J ends, which lost 10 bases and 8 bases, there was a span of 18 bases. The CDR3 has 13 amino acids. CDR3 nucleotides: TGTGCCACCCAAAAGGGGGGGGGAGACATTCAGTACTTC. This sequence encodes CATQKGGGDIQYF.

The J gene is TRBJ1-3, the V gene TRBV7-2; D is perhaps TRBD1 (6 bases). The CDR3 sequence is 16 residues long. Looked up from germline, CDR1 is SGHTA and CDR2 is FQGNSA. V lost 5 bases, J lost 0 bases, and 14 bases lay in between. The CDR3 DNA is TGTGCCAGCAGCCCACCGGGACAAAGCTCTGGAAACACCATATATTTT. This gives the protein CASSPPGQSSGNTIYF.

This clone was seen only once. V usage is TRBV6-2 or TRBV6-3 and J usage is TRBJ1-2; D is perhaps TRBD1 (5 bases). CDR3 length: 14 amino acids. Germline assignment: CDR1 MNHEY and CDR2 SVGEGT. Trimming cost V 4 bases and J 4 bases, with 13 bases left between them. In DNA, the CDR3 is TGTGCCAGCAGTTCCGGGCAGGGACGCTATGGCTACACCTTC. Amino acid sequence: CASSSGQGRYGYTF.

The genes are TRBV5-1 and TRBJ2-1; 7 positions agree with TRBD1. Germline trimming cut 3 bases from V and 3 bases from J; bases unmatched to any gene: 12. Germline V gene sequence: CDR1 SGHRS, CDR2 YFSETQ. This CDR3 is 17 amino acids long. CDR3 region: CASSYGPTGQLYNEQFF. The DNA of the CDR3 is TGCGCCAGCAGCTATGGACCAACGGGACAGCTCTACAATGAGCAGTTCTTC.

The CDR3 bases are TGTGCCACCAGCAGCGCGTACAATAGCAATCAGCCCCAGCATTTT. This sequence encodes CATSSAYNSNQPQHF. The gene calls are TRBV15 and TRBJ1-5; D is undetermined. V was clipped by 3 bases and J by 0 bases, with 9 bases between them. The germline V gene encodes CDR1 LNHNV and CDR2 YYDKDF (reference sequence). The CDR3 covers 15 residues.

The chain couples TRBV24-1 to TRBJ2-1; 7 nucleotides agree with TRBD1. Germline loops: CDR1 KGHDR, CDR2 SFDVKD. V lost 4 bases, J lost 6 bases, and 5 bases stayed unmatched. This CDR3 region has 14 residues. The CDR3 bases are TGTGCCACCAGTGACCCGGGACAGCCCAATGAGCAGTTCTTC. Its translation: CATSDPGQPNEQFF.

By sample fraction, this clone is medium-sized (0.01 to 0.1%). V and J are TRBV7-9 and TRBJ2-7; 7 bases match TRBD1. Germline V CDR1 and CDR2: SEHNR, FQNEAQ (reference sequence). This CDR3 has 15 amino acids. The junction had 14 bases not matched to a gene; V was cut back by 5 bases and J by 7 bases. The CDR3 reads CASSGRGGSFWEQYF. CDR3 sequence (DNA): TGTGCCAGCAGCGGCAGAGGGGGCAGTTTCTGGGAGCAGTACTTC.

V is TRBV5-1 and J is TRBJ1-6, with 10 positions matching TRBD1. CDR3 length: 18 residues. CDR1 SGHRS and CDR2 YFSETQ come from the germline V gene. V gave up 1 base and J gave up 3 bases; unmatched junction bases: 7. The CDR3 is CASSLRQGASNYNSPLHF. The CDR3, as DNA: TGCGCCAGCAGCTTGAGACAGGGGGCATCAAACTATAATTCACCCCTCCACTTT.